Listed below are T cell receptor beta chains from one sample, sequenced in a study of blood T cell repertoires in COVID-19. This table comes from immunoSEQ multiplex PCR, and its TCRdb copy is limited to in-frame clones, with some not included. The table shows 490,000 or so clones, with approximately 86% occurring only once. The sample taken for sequencing was PBMCs or T cells enriched from blood (not recorded which). The source is a woman aged 55-69 years who had recovered from COVID-19. The CDR3 runs from the conserved cysteine through the conserved F or W. A D gene is named only where the DNA matches it firmly. Clone size is stated in some rows and not others, as once, few, many or a class when expanded.

V: TRBV2
size: -
D: -
J: TRBJ1-4
length: 13
CDR3: CASSLRVGEKLFF
DNA: TGTGCCAGCAGTCTGAGGGTTGGCGAAAAACTGTTTTTT

V: TRBV19
size: -
D: -
J: TRBJ1-4
length: 15
CDR3: CASRPWELGNEKLFF
DNA: TGTGCCAGTAGGCCTTGGGAGCTCGGTAATGAAAAACTGTTTTTT

V: TRBV19
size: -
D: -
J: TRBJ2-3
length: 14
CDR3: CASSIGQGIDTQYF
DNA: TGTGCCAGTAGTATAGGGCAGGGGATAGATACGCAGTATTTT

V: TRBV13
size: -
D: -
J: TRBJ2-1
length: 11
CDR3: CASSHGDEQFF
DNA: TGTGCCAGCAGCCACGGGGATGAGCAGTTCTTC

V: TRBV6-5
size: -
D: -
J: TRBJ1-5
length: 14
CDR3: CASSPTGSNQPQHF
DNA: TGTGCCAGCAGTCCCACGGGAAGCAATCAGCCCCAGCATTTT

V: TRBV24-1
size: -
D: TRBD1
J: TRBJ2-1
length: 15
CDR3: CATSGGTGDFNEQFF
DNA: TGTGCCACCAGTGGCGGGACAGGGGACTTCAATGAGCAGTTCTTC

V: TRBV29-1
size: -
D: TRBD1
J: TRBJ2-7
length: 16
CDR3: CSVEDNSAGGSYEQYF
DNA: TGCAGCGTTGAAGATAATAGCGCAGGGGGCTCCTACGAGCAGTACTTC

V: TRBV29-1
size: -
D: TRBD2
J: TRBJ2-1
length: 13
CDR3: CSAASGGYNEQFF
DNA: TGCAGCGCTGCTAGCGGGGGTTACAATGAGCAGTTCTTC

V: TRBV5-4
size: -
D: TRBD1
J: TRBJ2-2
length: 16
CDR3: CASSLRDRPNTGELFF
DNA: TGTGCCAGCAGTCTCAGGGACAGGCCGAACACCGGGGAGCTGTTTTTT

V: TRBV24-1
size: -
D: TRBD1
J: TRBJ2-1
length: 16
CDR3: CATSATFGTGGREQFF
DNA: TGTGCCACCAGTGCCACCTTCGGGACAGGGGGCCGTGAGCAGTTCTTC

V: TRBV4-1
size: few
D: TRBD1
J: TRBJ1-2
length: 16
CDR3: CASSLRQGSPNYGYTF
DNA: TGCGCCAGCAGCCTCCGACAGGGGTCCCCTAACTATGGCTACACCTTC

V: TRBV30
size: -
D: TRBD1
J: TRBJ1-2
length: 12
CDR3: CAWGTGTHGYTF
DNA: TGTGCCTGGGGGACAGGGACGCATGGCTACACCTTC

V: TRBV19
size: -
D: -
J: TRBJ1-2
length: 14
CDR3: CASSIRAGDYGYTF
DNA: TGTGCCAGTAGTATCAGGGCAGGGGACTATGGCTACACCTTC

V: TRBV19
size: many
D: -
J: TRBJ1-1
length: 13
CDR3: CASSLGGFTEAFF
DNA: TGTGCCAGTAGCTTAGGGGGTTTCACTGAAGCTTTCTTT

V: TRBV27
size: -
D: -
J: TRBJ2-1
length: 12
CDR3: CASKGGNNEQFF
DNA: TGTGCCAGCAAGGGGGGGAACAATGAGCAGTTCTTC

V: TRBV6-2/TRBV6-3
size: once
D: -
J: TRBJ1-2
length: 16
CDR3: CASSRPPSQGMGGYTF
DNA: TGTGCCAGCAGTCGACCACCTTCTCAGGGGATGGGAGGCTACACCTTC

V: TRBV24-1
size: -
D: -
J: TRBJ1-1
length: 15
CDR3: CATSDSGGGDTEAFF
DNA: TGTGCCACCAGTGACAGCGGCGGCGGGGACACTGAAGCTTTCTTT

V: TRBV19
size: -
D: -
J: TRBJ1-5
length: 16
CDR3: CASSHGPDRINQPQHF
DNA: TGTGCCAGTAGCCATGGCCCCGACAGGATCAATCAGCCCCAGCATTTT

V: TRBV4-2
size: -
D: -
J: TRBJ2-2
length: 16
CDR3: CASSQDKSPVTGELFF
DNA: TGTGCCAGCAGCCAAGATAAGTCCCCGGTAACCGGGGAGCTGTTTTTT

V: TRBV11-3
size: -
D: -
J: TRBJ2-1
length: 16
CDR3: CASSAIGGAVYNEQFF
DNA: TGTGCCAGCAGCGCTATAGGGGGGGCAGTTTACAATGAGCAGTTCTTC

V: TRBV2
size: -
D: TRBD1
J: TRBJ1-1
length: 14
CDR3: CASSLPLQGAEAFF
DNA: TGTGCCAGCAGCCTACCGTTACAGGGGGCTGAAGCTTTCTTT

V: TRBV19
size: once
D: TRBD1
J: TRBJ1-5
length: 15
CDR3: CASSSRDSLDQPQHF
DNA: TGTGCCAGTAGTTCCCGGGACAGCCTCGATCAGCCCCAGCATTTT

V: TRBV29-1
size: -
D: -
J: TRBJ1-2
length: 11
CDR3: CSVGEVYGYTF
DNA: TGCAGCGTTGGGGAGGTCTATGGCTACACCTTC

V: TRBV21-1
size: -
D: -
J: TRBJ1-5
length: 15
CDR3: CASSSTGLGDQPQHF
DNA: TGTGCCAGCAGCTCGACAGGGTTAGGGGATCAGCCCCAGCATTTT

V: TRBV11-2
size: once
D: -
J: TRBJ2-5
length: 13
CDR3: CASSLGPRETQYF
DNA: TGTGCCAGCAGCTTAGGGCCGCGGGAGACCCAGTACTTC

V: TRBV5-8
size: -
D: TRBD1
J: TRBJ1-5
length: 14
CDR3: CASSYGGGGQPQHF
DNA: TGTGCCAGCAGCTATGGAGGGGGCGGTCAGCCCCAGCATTTT

V: TRBV11-3
size: -
D: -
J: TRBJ1-1
length: 14
CDR3: CASSQPPFRAEAFF
DNA: TGTGCCAGCAGCCAGCCTCCGTTCAGGGCTGAAGCTTTCTTT

V: TRBV10-3
size: -
D: TRBD1
J: TRBJ1-5
length: 13
CDR3: CAIRQTGDQPQHF
DNA: TGTGCCATCAGACAGACAGGGGATCAGCCCCAGCATTTT

V: TRBV7-9
size: -
D: TRBD1
J: TRBJ1-3
length: 15
CDR3: CASSLGTGAGNTIYF
DNA: TGTGCCAGCAGCTTAGGGACAGGCGCCGGAAACACCATATATTTT

V: TRBV5-5
size: -
D: TRBD1
J: TRBJ1-6
length: 14
CDR3: CASSQGVGNSPLHF
DNA: TGTGCCAGCAGCCAGGGGGTCGGAAATTCACCCCTCCACTTT

V: TRBV24-1
size: -
D: TRBD1
J: TRBJ1-5
length: 15
CDR3: CATSSEGAGNQPQHF
DNA: TGTGCCACCAGTAGCGAGGGGGCGGGAAATCAGCCCCAGCATTTT

V: TRBV9
size: -
D: -
J: TRBJ1-4
length: 16
CDR3: CASSTRSDSRNEKLFF
DNA: TGTGCCAGCAGCACCAGGTCGGACAGCCGTAATGAAAAACTGTTTTTT

V: TRBV18
size: -
D: TRBD1
J: TRBJ1-2
length: 17
CDR3: CASSPGPTGGSNYGYTF
DNA: TGTGCCAGCTCACCAGGCCCGACAGGGGGCTCTAACTATGGCTACACCTTC

V: TRBV7-2
size: -
D: TRBD2
J: TRBJ2-5
length: 17
CDR3: CASSLVGGGAALETQYF
DNA: TGTGCCAGCAGCTTAGTCGGCGGGGGGGCAGCTCTGGAGACCCAGTACTTC

V: TRBV24-1
size: -
D: TRBD2
J: TRBJ2-1
length: 14
CDR3: CATSEPWGGNEQFF
DNA: TGTGCCACCAGTGAACCATGGGGGGGCAATGAGCAGTTCTTC

V: TRBV30
size: few
D: -
J: TRBJ1-3
length: 15
CDR3: CAWSVGGSSGNTIYF
DNA: TGTGCCTGGAGTGTGGGCGGGAGCTCTGGAAACACCATATATTTT

V: TRBV18
size: once
D: -
J: TRBJ1-1
length: 16
CDR3: CASSPPPGGWDTEAFF
DNA: TGTGCCAGCTCACCACCCCCGGGGGGCTGGGACACTGAAGCTTTCTTT

V: TRBV6-5
size: -
D: TRBD1
J: TRBJ1-5
length: 13
CDR3: CASSRQGIQPQHF
DNA: TGTGCCAGCAGCAGACAGGGGATTCAGCCCCAGCATTTT

V: TRBV7-9
size: -
D: TRBD2
J: TRBJ2-3
length: 17
CDR3: CASSSPGAGGVTDTQYF
DNA: TGTGCCAGCAGCTCGCCCGGCGCGGGGGGGGTGACAGATACGCAGTATTTT

V: TRBV5-4
size: -
D: TRBD2
J: TRBJ2-2
length: 17
CDR3: CASSGGLAGLGAGELFF
DNA: TGTGCCAGCAGCGGGGGACTAGCGGGTCTGGGGGCCGGGGAGCTGTTTTTT

V: TRBV2
size: -
D: TRBD1
J: TRBJ1-6
length: 15
CDR3: CASSLMTGGNSPLHF
DNA: TGTGCCAGCAGTCTAATGACAGGGGGTAATTCACCCCTCCACTTT

V: TRBV11-3
size: few
D: -
J: TRBJ1-1
length: 13
CDR3: CASSSRENTEAFF
DNA: TGTGCCAGCAGCTCGAGGGAGAACACTGAAGCTTTCTTT

V: TRBV6-5
size: -
D: -
J: TRBJ2-7
length: 15
CDR3: CASKNLGGGLYEQYF
DNA: TGTGCCAGCAAAAACTTGGGAGGGGGTCTCTACGAGCAGTACTTC

V: TRBV5-1
size: -
D: TRBD1
J: TRBJ2-3
length: 16
CDR3: CASSLASGGSTDTQYF
DNA: TGCGCCAGCAGCTTGGCCTCAGGGGGTAGCACAGATACGCAGTATTTT

V: TRBV25-1
size: once
D: TRBD1
J: TRBJ1-2
length: 15
CDR3: CASRRSGTGLEGYTF
DNA: TGTGCCAGCAGAAGATCCGGGACAGGGCTCGAAGGCTACACCTTC

V: TRBV7-2
size: -
D: TRBD1
J: TRBJ2-2
length: 16
CDR3: CVSSVTGTGVTGELFF
DNA: TGTGTCAGCAGCGTAACCGGGACAGGGGTCACTGGGGAGCTGTTTTTT

V: TRBV6-5
size: -
D: -
J: TRBJ1-5
length: 14
CDR3: CASRQAGANQPQHF
DNA: TGTGCCAGCAGACAGGCAGGGGCCAATCAGCCCCAGCATTTT

V: TRBV2
size: -
D: TRBD1
J: TRBJ1-6
length: 16
CDR3: CASKTGAGTYNSPLHF
DNA: TGTGCCAGCAAAACAGGGGCAGGCACCTATAATTCACCCCTCCACTTT

V: TRBV7-9
size: -
D: -
J: TRBJ2-5
length: 15
CDR3: CASSLVGPPSGTQYF
DNA: TGTGCCAGCAGCTTAGTGGGGCCGCCGTCGGGGACCCAGTACTTC

V: TRBV9
size: -
D: -
J: TRBJ1-6
length: 12
CDR3: CASSARDKPLHF
DNA: TGTGCCAGCAGCGCGAGGGATAAACCCCTCCACTTT